Presented here are 5 T cell receptor beta chains from one specimen sequenced in a study of shared clonotypes between healthy human individuals. TCRdb's table, derived via immunoSEQ multiplex PCR, lists solely in-frame clones and lacks some. The table records around 600,000 clones, about 97% of them present only once. The sample comprised naive CD4+ T cells sorted from blood. Subset in this sample: CD45RA+ positively selected. The receptors here all came from a young woman in good health.

The V gene is TRBV5-4, the J gene TRBJ1-2, with D unresolved. There are 12 residues in the CDR3. CDR1 and CDR2 (germline): SGHNT, YYREEE (reference sequence). V was trimmed by 0 bases and J by 7 bases, leaving 7 bases between them. CDR3 protein: CASSLVAAGYTF. CDR3 nucleotides: TGTGCCAGCAGCTTGGTGGCGGCTGGCTACACCTTC.

The rearrangement joins TRBV28 to TRBJ2-4, with 7 nucleotides matching TRBD2. The V gene's germline CDR1 is MDHEN and CDR2 SYDVKM. With V trimmed by 7 bases and J by 3 bases, 9 bases remained unmatched. The CDR3 spans 15 residues. In DNA form, the CDR3 reads TGTGCCAGCATCTCGGGGGGAGAAGACAAAAACATTCAGTACTTC. It translates to CASISGGEDKNIQYF.

CDR3 bases: TGCGCCAGCAGCTTGAGTTGGGACAGGCTCGATGGCTACACCTTC. Amino acid sequence: CASSLSWDRLDGYTF. This rearrangement joins TRBV5-1 to TRBJ1-2, with 8 positions matching TRBD1. V shed 1 base, J shed 6 bases, and the junction held 8 bases outside the gene matches. CDR1 is SGHRS, CDR2 YFSETQ, per germline. The CDR3 loop spans 15 amino acids.

The chain employs TRBV28 and TRBJ2-4, with TRBD1 identical over 8 bases. Losses at the gene ends were 7 bases for V and 7 bases for J; bases not matched to a gene: 18. Germline V gene sequence: CDR1 MDHEN, CDR2 SYDVKM. This CDR3 has 17 residues. CDR3 nucleotide sequence: TGTGCCAGCAACCCTCCCGAGACAGGGGATCGGCGGAACATTCAGTACTTC. This gives the protein CASNPPETGDRRNIQYF.

This clone was counted a few times. The same CDR3 can be traced to other DNA sequences in this sample. J is TRBJ2-1 and V is TRBV5-1; 7 bases fit TRBD2. The junction had 3 bases not matched to a gene; V was cut back by 0 bases and J by 0 bases. The CDR3 has 16 residues. The germline gives CDR1 SGHRS, CDR2 YFSETQ. The CDR3 region has the DNA TGCGCCAGCAGCTTGGCGGGCGGGAGCTCCTACAATGAGCAGTTCTTC. Amino acid sequence: CASSLAGGSSYNEQFF.